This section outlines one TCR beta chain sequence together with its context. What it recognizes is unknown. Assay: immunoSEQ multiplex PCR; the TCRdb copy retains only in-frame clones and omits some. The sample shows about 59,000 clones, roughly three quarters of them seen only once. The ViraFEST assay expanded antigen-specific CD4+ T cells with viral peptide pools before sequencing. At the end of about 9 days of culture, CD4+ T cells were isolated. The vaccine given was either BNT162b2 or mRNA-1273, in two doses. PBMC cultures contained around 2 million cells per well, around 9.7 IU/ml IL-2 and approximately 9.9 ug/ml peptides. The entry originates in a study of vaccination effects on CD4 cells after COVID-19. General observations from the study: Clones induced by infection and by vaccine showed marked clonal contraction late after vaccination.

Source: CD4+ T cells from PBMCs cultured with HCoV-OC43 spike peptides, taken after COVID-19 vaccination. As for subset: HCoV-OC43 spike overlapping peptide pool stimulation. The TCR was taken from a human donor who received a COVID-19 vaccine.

This CDR3 is CASSSQTGGGTGELFF. The CDR3 DNA reads TGCGCCAGCAGCTCGCAGACAGGGGGTGGAACCGGGGAGCTGTTTTTT. The V call is TRBV5-1, the J call TRBJ2-2, with 9 bases aligning to TRBD1. Germline CDR1 SGHRS, CDR2 YFSETQ. V gave up 3 bases and J gave up 5 bases; unmatched junction bases: 8. The CDR3 loop spans 16 amino acids.